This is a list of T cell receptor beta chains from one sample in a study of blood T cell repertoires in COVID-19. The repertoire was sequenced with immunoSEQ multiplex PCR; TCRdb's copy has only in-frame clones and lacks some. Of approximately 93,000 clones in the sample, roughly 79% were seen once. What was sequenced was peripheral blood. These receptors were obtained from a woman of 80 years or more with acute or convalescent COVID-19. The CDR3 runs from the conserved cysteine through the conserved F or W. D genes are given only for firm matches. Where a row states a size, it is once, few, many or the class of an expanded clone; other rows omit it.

TGTGCTAGTGGTCCGGGACAGGGGGCCCGAATGTCCTACGAGCAGTACTTC	CASGPGQGARMSYEQYF	17	.	TRBD1	TRBV12-5	TRBJ2-7
TGTGCCAGCAGCTTTTCCGGGTACTACGAGCAGTACTTC	CASSFSGYYEQYF	13	.	.	TRBV7-2	TRBJ2-7
TGTGCCTGGCGAAACAGGGGACTTAACACCGGGGAGCTGTTTTTT	CAWRNRGLNTGELFF	15	.	.	TRBV30	TRBJ2-2
TGCGCCAGCAGCTTGGGTTCAGATTTAGCCAAAAACATTCAGTACTTC	CASSLGSDLAKNIQYF	16	.	.	TRBV5-1	TRBJ2-4
TGTGCCAGTGGCGGGGGGGGCAATCAGCCCCAGCATTTT	CASGGGGNQPQHF	13	once	.	TRBV19	TRBJ1-5
TGTGCCAGCAGCGTAGGGGAGAGTGGGGGAGGAGATGAAAAACTGTTTTTT	CASSVGESGGGDEKLFF	17	.	.	TRBV9	TRBJ1-4
TGTGCCAGCAAGAGGGACCTAGGGGGTAGTGAAAAACTGTTTTTT	CASKRDLGGSEKLFF	15	.	.	TRBV6-5	TRBJ1-4
TGCGCCCCGGGGGGTTTCTCTGGAAACACCATATATTTT	CAPGGFSGNTIYF	13	few	.	TRBV10-1	TRBJ1-3
TGTGCCAGCAGCCCACAGGTACACTCTGGAAACACCATATATTTT	CASSPQVHSGNTIYF	15	.	.	TRBV28	TRBJ1-3
TGTGCCAGCAGTTTAGCCGCAGGGGGCGAGTATGGCTACACCTTC	CASSLAAGGEYGYTF	15	.	TRBD1	TRBV28	TRBJ1-2
TGTGCCAGCAGTTACAACAGGGAAGGTACGCAGTATTTT	CASSYNREGTQYF	13	.	.	TRBV2	TRBJ2-3
TGTGCCAGCAGCAAGGGACAGGGGGCGCTTAGGAATTCACCCCTCCACTTT	CASSKGQGALRNSPLHF	17	.	.	TRBV21-1	TRBJ1-6
TGTGCCAGCAGCTTTGTTCAGCCCGCGGGCATTCAGTACTTC	CASSFVQPAGIQYF	14	.	.	TRBV7-8	TRBJ2-4
TGTGCCAGCAGGCTAACCGGGACAGCGAACACTGAAGCTTTCTTT	CASRLTGTANTEAFF	15	.	TRBD1	TRBV11-2	TRBJ1-1